This T cell receptor (beta chain) was obtained from a study of T cell responses to AZD1222 COVID-19 vaccine. Study results and limitations: Rises in breadth and depth of Spike-specific TCRs came after two AZD1222 doses.

The ends were cut back, 3 bases at V and 3 bases at J, with 9 bases in the middle. Germline CDR1 is MDHEN and CDR2 is SYDVKM. The CDR3 is 13 amino acids. Sequencing used immunoSEQ multiplex PCR; TCRdb keeps in-frame clones, though not all of them. The repertoire holds 120,000 or so clones, with roughly four fifths as singletons. Remarks on this clone: Its antigen is not identified.

The TCR sequence derives from an adult in good health. This rearrangement joins TRBV28 to TRBJ2-7; possibly TRBD1 for D (5 bases). The specimen was peripheral blood, collected on day 0 of AZD1222 vaccination. CDR3 coding DNA: TGTGCCAGCAGTTTGGCCAGGGTCTACGAGCAGTACTTC. Its protein product is CASSLARVYEQYF.